What follows is one T cell receptor beta chain and its context. The antigen remains undetermined. The sample comes from a study of Ad26.COV2.S vaccination and SARS-CoV-2 variants. Overall study results and limits: Recipients given vaccine exceeded placebo recipients in spike-specific TCR breadth. Breadth of non-spike TCRs did not differ between vaccinees and placebo recipients. Post-vaccination breadth of spike-specific CD8+ and CD4+ T cell responses was reportedly substantial. Measurements of TCR breadth and depth may have given underestimates of the total T cell responses.

With V trimmed by 0 bases and J by 4 bases, 0 bases remained unmatched. The CDR3 runs 14 residues. The V gene's germline CDR1 is SEHNR and CDR2 FQNEAQ (reference sequence). Assay used: immunoSEQ multiplex PCR; TCRdb lists only in-frame clones, some missing. Seen here are some 180,000 clones, around 88% observed once, and the top ten hold 5.5% to 6%. V is TRBV7-9 and J is TRBJ1-3; 7 nucleotides align to TRBD1. This receptor was taken from a human donor who had recovered from COVID-19. The material sequenced was peripheral blood, taken after recovery from COVID-19. CDR3 sequence: CASSLAQGGNTIYF. DNA of the CDR3: TGTGCCAGCAGCTTAGCACAGGGGGGAAACACCATATATTTT.